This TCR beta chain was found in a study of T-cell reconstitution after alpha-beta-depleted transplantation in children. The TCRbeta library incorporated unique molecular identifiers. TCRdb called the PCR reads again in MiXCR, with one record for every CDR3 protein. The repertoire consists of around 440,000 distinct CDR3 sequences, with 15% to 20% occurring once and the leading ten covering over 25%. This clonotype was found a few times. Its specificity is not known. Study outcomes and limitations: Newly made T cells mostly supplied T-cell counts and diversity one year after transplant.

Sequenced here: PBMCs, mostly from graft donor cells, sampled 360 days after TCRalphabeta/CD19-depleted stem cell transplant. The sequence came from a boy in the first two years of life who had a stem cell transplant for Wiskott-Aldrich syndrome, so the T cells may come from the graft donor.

The CDR3 DNA follows: TGCAGTGCTACCGGGACGTCCCACGAGCAGTACTTC. Translated, it gives CSATGTSHEQYF. This chain links TRBV20-1 with TRBJ2-7; D is perhaps TRBD1 or TRBD2 (5 bases each). This CDR3 comprises 12 residues. The V end lost 4 bases, the J end lost 5 bases, and 12 bases lay between the germline ends. Germline V lookup: CDR1 DFQATT, CDR2 SNEGSKA (reference sequence).